This T cell receptor beta chain was identified in a study of cytomegalovirus exposure and HLA in healthy donors. The study's findings and limits: Follow-up analysis later connected one missense variant in DCLRE1C with trimming of TCR beta V- and J-genes.

Details on this clone: Its antigen is currently unknown.

There were likely unrecorded immune exposures, though donors were nominally healthy when sampled. This CDR3 is 16 amino acids long. Deletions cut 5 bases from V and 1 base from J, with 15 bases between. Germline CDR1 SEHNR, CDR2 FQNEAQ (reference sequence). Primers for the PCR totalled 60 Vbeta and 13 Jbeta. The assay was immunoSEQ multiplex PCR, and TCRdb's table has in-frame clones only and misses some. The sample contains 120,000 to 150,000 clones, roughly three fifths of which appear only once. V usage is TRBV7-9 and J usage is TRBJ2-1; TRBD2 might be the D (5 bases). This clonotype was sampled from a woman between 55 and 75 years old in good health and CMV-seronegative. Sample: PBMCs. The CDR3 region has the DNA TGTGCCAGCAGCCCGAGTCGAGCGGAGTCCTACAATGAGCAGTTCTTC. Its translation is CASSPSRAESYNEQFF.